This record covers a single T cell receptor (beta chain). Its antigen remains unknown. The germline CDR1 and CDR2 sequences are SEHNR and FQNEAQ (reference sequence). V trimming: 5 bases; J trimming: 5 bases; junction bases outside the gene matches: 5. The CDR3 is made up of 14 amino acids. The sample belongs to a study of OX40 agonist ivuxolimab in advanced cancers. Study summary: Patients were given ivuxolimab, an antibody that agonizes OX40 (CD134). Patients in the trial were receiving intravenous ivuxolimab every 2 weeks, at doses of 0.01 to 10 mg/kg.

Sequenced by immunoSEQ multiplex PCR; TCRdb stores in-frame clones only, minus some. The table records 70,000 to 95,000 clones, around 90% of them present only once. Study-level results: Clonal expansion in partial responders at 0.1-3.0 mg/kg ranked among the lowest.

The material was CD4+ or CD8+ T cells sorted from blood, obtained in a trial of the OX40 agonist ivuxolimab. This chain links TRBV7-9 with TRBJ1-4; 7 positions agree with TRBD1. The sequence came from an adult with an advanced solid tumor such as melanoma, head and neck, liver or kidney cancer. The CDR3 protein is CASSTGQKNEKLFF. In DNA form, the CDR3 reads TGTGCCAGCAGCACGGGACAGAAAAATGAAAAACTGTTTTTT. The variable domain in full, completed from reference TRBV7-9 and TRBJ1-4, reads DTGVSQNPRHKITKRGQNVTFRCDPISEHNRLYWYRQTLGQGPEFLTYFQNEAQLEKSRLLSDRFSAERPKGSFSTLEIQRTEQGDSAMYLCASSTGQKNEKLFFGSGTQLSVL.